The rows below give T cell receptor beta chains drawn from one sample of a study of stem cell transplantation in POMP-related autoinflammatory disease. The data were produced by immunoSEQ multiplex PCR, yet TCRdb's version contains in-frame clones alone and is incomplete. This sample has thousands of clones, with approximately 91% found just once. The material was CD8+ T cells from PBMCs, obtained before stem cell transplantation. The receptors derive from a human donor with POMP-related autoinflammation and immune dysregulation (PRAID). CDR3s leave out the opening cysteine and the closing phenylalanine or tryptophan. The D gene is left open where the match is weak.

V,D,J,CDR3
TRBV4-1,TRBD1,TRBJ2-2,ASSHGQGADGELF
TRBV7-9,-,TRBJ1-1,ASSLVGTWNTEAF
TRBV6-5,TRBD1,TRBJ1-6,ASSLGTGSLSPLH
TRBV5-4,TRBD1,TRBJ1-3,ASSYRGGSGNTIY
TRBV28,-,TRBJ1-5,ASCRGGNQPQH
TRBV2,TRBD2,TRBJ2-1,ASSEGAGEIYNEQF
TRBV4-1,-,TRBJ2-7,ASSRDTYEQY
TRBV9,TRBD2,TRBJ2-5,ASSPEGLADRETQY
TRBV6-5,TRBD2,TRBJ2-7,ASNAGGRNEQY
TRBV7-9,-,TRBJ2-1,ASSSRGLWEQF
TRBV7-9,-,TRBJ1-1,ASSPLGTEAF
TRBV6-6,-,TRBJ1-2,ASTLGGYGYT
TRBV11-2,-,TRBJ1-1,ASSRDWSGLEAF
TRBV1,-,TRBJ2-3,TSRASGGLTLDTQY
TRBV12-5,TRBD2,TRBJ2-2,ASGWGLSGGTGELF
TRBV4-1,-,TRBJ2-1,ASSQGGTDYVQF
TRBV13,TRBD2,TRBJ2-3,ASSLRWTRADSTDTQY
TRBV29-1,TRBD2,TRBJ2-7,SVGGWLAEPYEQY
TRBV5-4,-,TRBJ2-2,ASSGARDPGELF
TRBV18,-,TRBJ1-1,ASSPPDSNTEAF
TRBV13,-,TRBJ2-1,ASSSEGGEEQF
TRBV19,TRBD2,TRBJ2-1,ASNPRGAGGSEQF
TRBV11-1,TRBD1,TRBJ2-5,ASSPRQGEETQY
TRBV9,TRBD1,TRBJ1-4,ASSPGTATPEKLF
TRBV18,TRBD2,TRBJ2-1,ASSPVGLAGGPSTYNEQF
TRBV9,-,TRBJ2-7,ASSHRAGHPYEQY
TRBV11-3,TRBD1,TRBJ1-6,ASSLDKRDREDSPLH
TRBV6-6,TRBD2,TRBJ2-5,ASTSSGGSRETQY
TRBV5-1,-,TRBJ2-3,ASSLGTSGTDTQY
TRBV19,-,TRBJ1-1,ASSPVGQSLLRDTEAF
TRBV5-1,TRBD2,TRBJ2-1,ASSLRSGAALGFYNEQF
TRBV11-1,-,TRBJ2-5,ASSLGLGAMVGTQY
TRBV14,TRBD2,TRBJ2-7,ASSQDPERGGPYEQY